The T cell receptor (beta chain) under discussion was sequenced for a study of blood T cells in healthy people across ages. Germline assignment: CDR1 SGHRS and CDR2 YFSETQ. V was trimmed by 0 bases and J by 5 bases, leaving 15 bases between them. This CDR3 is 16 amino acids long. This clonotype was counted between two and nine times. Its antigen is not known. Findings and caveats of the study: Changes seen in expanded clonotypes were possibly confounded by donor CMV status left unknown. Older individuals had lower TCR beta diversity per million T cells (the decline was roughly linear).

Healthy individuals of Caucasian origin from Russia, aged 6 to 90, served as donors. Sample-barcoded 5' priming and a J-beta primer mix drove a second PCR of about 7 to 12 cycles. TCRdb re-analysed the 5' RACE reads in MiXCR, keeping a single row per CDR3 protein. The table records more than 750,000 distinct CDR3 sequences, almost 30% of them present only once. The sample was also linked to a second study, of T cells of mothers and their children. From that report: Persistent microchimeric T cell clones were sought, and none were detected.

This TCR came from a woman between 40 and 50 years old in good health. V gene TRBV5-1 combines with J gene TRBJ1-5; D perhaps matches TRBD1 (6 bases). What was sequenced was blood. The CDR3 DNA sequence: TGCGCCAGCAGCTTGGCCGGGGCAGGGGTGGATCAGCCCCAGCATTTT. Protein product: CASSLAGAGVDQPQHF.